What follows are 15 T cell receptor beta chains derived from one specimen sequenced in a study of blood T cell repertoires in COVID-19. TCRdb's copy holds only in-frame clones and misses some; the assay was immunoSEQ multiplex PCR. Of 7,000 to 10,000 clones listed, about 91% are singletons. The sample comprised peripheral blood. The source of these receptors is a woman aged 50 to 65 with active or convalescent COVID-19.

This chain connects TRBV3-1 (or the pseudogene TRBV3-2) to TRBJ2-2, with 10 positions matching TRBD2. The CDR3 is 14 amino acids. Germline V gives CDR1 LGHDT, CDR2 YNNKEL (reference sequence). V shed 6 bases, J shed 4 bases, and the junction held 2 bases outside the gene matches. The CDR3 loop reads CASSLAGGTGELFF. For the CDR3, the DNA is TGTGCCAGCAGTTTAGCGGGAGGCACCGGGGAGCTGTTTTTT.

This chain links TRBV4-1 with TRBJ1-2; D is undetermined. V was cut by 4 bases and J by 0 bases, with 15 bases left in between. The CDR3 loop spans 16 amino acids. Germline loops: CDR1 MGHRA, CDR2 YSYEKL. The CDR3 protein is CASSRETGYPNYGYTF. The CDR3 nucleotides read TGCGCCAGCAGCCGTGAGACGGGGTACCCTAACTATGGCTACACCTTC.

The J gene is TRBJ1-3, the V gene TRBV19; no clear D gene. Germline CDR1 reads LNHDA; CDR2 reads SQIVND (reference sequence). Between the trimmed V and J ends, which lost 2 bases and 0 bases, there was a span of 5 bases. This CDR3 has 14 amino acids. The CDR3 DNA sequence: TGTGCCAGTAGTATAAAGCCCTCTGGAAACACCATATATTTT. Residues: CASSIKPSGNTIYF.

The rearrangement joins TRBV7-2 to TRBJ1-1, with 7 bases that match TRBD1. CDR1 and CDR2 (germline): SGHTA, FQGNSA. The CDR3 runs to 14 residues. The trim removed 5 bases at V and 1 base at J, leaving 4 bases unmatched. As DNA, the CDR3 is TGTGCCAGCAGCCCCCGGACAGGGAACACTGAAGCTTTCTTT. Amino acid sequence: CASSPRTGNTEAFF.

V and J are TRBV19 and TRBJ1-5; TRBD1 aligns across 10 bases. Germline-derived CDR1 and CDR2 are LNHDA and SQIVND (reference sequence). The CDR3 extends over 16 amino acids. V dropped 3 bases and J dropped 1; count of bases not matched to a gene: 3. The CDR3 is CASSMWTGGSNQPQHF. For the CDR3, the DNA is TGTGCCAGTAGTATGTGGACAGGGGGAAGCAATCAGCCCCAGCATTTT. Full variable domain (rest looked up from reference TRBV19 and TRBJ1-5): DGGITQSPKYLFRKEGQNVTLSCEQNLNHDAMYWYRQDPGQGLRLIYYSQIVNDFQKGDIAEGYSVSREKKESFPLTVTSAQKNPTAFYLCASSMWTGGSNQPQHFGDGTRLSIL.

The CDR3 loop reads CASSLMGLAGVAGELFF. In nucleotides, the CDR3 is TGTGCCAGCAGCTTAATGGGACTAGCGGGAGTGGCCGGGGAGCTGTTTTTT. The chain links TRBV7-2 to TRBJ2-2; TRBD2 matches 14 bases. The CDR3 is 17 residues long. The V gene end was trimmed by 2 bases and the J gene end by 6 bases; junction bases not matched to a gene: 5. Per the germline V gene, CDR1 is SGHTA and CDR2 is FQGNSA.

This clone was seen once. This chain links TRBV7-2 with TRBJ2-7, with D tentatively TRBD2 (6 bases). The CDR3 is made up of 12 amino acids. V dropped 4 bases and J dropped 7 bases, with 11 bases sitting between them. CDR1 is SGHTA, CDR2 FQGNSA, per germline. CDR3 region: CASSSRGWEQYF. CDR3 nucleotides: TGTGCCAGCAGCTCCCGGGGGTGGGAGCAGTACTTC. The complete variable domain, with remaining parts taken from reference TRBV7-2 and TRBJ2-7, reads GAGVSQSPSNKVTEKGKDVELRCDPISGHTALYWYRQSLGQGLEFLIYFQGNSAPDKSGLPSDRFSAERTGGSVSTLTIQRTQQEDSAVYLCASSSRGWEQYFGPGTRLTVT.

The genes are TRBV4-3 and TRBJ2-7; 10 bases agree with TRBD1. Germline lookup yields CDR1 LGHNA and CDR2 YSLEER. This CDR3 region has 17 residues. The J segment lost 5 bases and the V segment lost 0 bases, leaving 10 bases of the junction unmatched. The CDR3 nucleotides read TGCGCCAGCAGCCAAGATAGATCGGGACAGGGGCTGGACGAGCAGTACTTC. This codes for CASSQDRSGQGLDEQYF.

This clone was detected a few times. The rearrangement uses TRBV29-1 and TRBJ2-2, with 11 bases fitting TRBD1. The germline CDR1 and CDR2 sequences are SQVTM and ANQGSEA. Trimming took 6 bases from V and 6 from J; bases not matched to a gene: 15. This CDR3 has 17 residues. The CDR3 reads CSVGDRGIGGMAGELFF. The CDR3 DNA reads TGCAGCGTGGGGGACAGGGGGATAGGTGGTATGGCCGGGGAGCTGTTTTTT.

This chain joins TRBV4-3 and TRBJ2-6; D perhaps matches TRBD1 (5 bases). Germline V gives CDR1 LGHNA, CDR2 YSLEER. Deletions cut 1 base from V and 0 bases from J, with 16 bases between. This CDR3 region has 19 residues. CDR3 region: CASSQVFRQGRSGANVLTF. CDR3 coding DNA: TGCGCCAGCAGCCAAGTGTTCCGCCAGGGTCGCTCTGGGGCCAACGTCCTGACTTTC.

This clone appeared a single time. The chain joins TRBV5-1 to TRBJ2-3, with 8 bases identical to TRBD1. V was clipped by 2 bases and J by 1 base; unmatched bases: 6. Germline V gives CDR1 SGHRS, CDR2 YFSETQ. This CDR3 has 16 residues. The CDR3 DNA is TGCGCCAGCAGCTTAGGGCAGGGGGCCGGCACAGATACGCAGTATTTT. It yields the protein CASSLGQGAGTDTQYF.

The chain combines TRBV6-2 or TRBV6-3 with TRBJ2-7; D might be TRBD2 (5 bases). V shed 0 bases and J shed 2 bases, with 11 bases lying between them. This CDR3 has 15 amino acids. The germline V gene has CDR1 MNHEY and CDR2 SVGEGT. The DNA for the CDR3 is TGTGCCAGCAGTTACTCGACGGGGTTGCCCTACGAGCAGTACTTC. Its protein product is CASSYSTGLPYEQYF.

The chain is built from TRBV5-6 and TRBJ1-1; D call uncertain. Per germline, CDR1 SGHDT and CDR2 YYEEEE. The CDR3 runs to 11 residues. The V gene lost 2 bases and the J gene lost 6 bases, with 5 bases spanning the gap. In nucleotides, the CDR3 is TGTGCCAGCAGCTTCCGGGCTGAAGCTTTCTTT. Translated: CASSFRAEAFF.

This chain links TRBV28 with TRBJ2-1; tentative D call: TRBD2 (6 bases). The ends were cut back, 5 bases at V and 6 bases at J, with 23 bases in the middle. CDR1 is MDHEN and CDR2 is SYDVKM in the germline V gene. This CDR3 contains 17 residues. DNA of the CDR3: TGTGCCAGCAGTCTCCCCCTGGCGGGAAATACTCCCAATGAGCAGTTCTTC. Residues: CASSLPLAGNTPNEQFF.

The V call is TRBV27, the J call TRBJ2-3; D is possibly TRBD1 (6 bases). Trimming stripped 4 bases from V and 6 bases from J, with 14 bases between. The V gene's germline CDR1 is MNHEY and CDR2 SMNVEV (reference sequence). CDR3 length: 14 amino acids. CDR3 sequence reads: CASSSNTGSDTQYF. The CDR3 DNA sequence: TGTGCCAGCAGTTCGAACACAGGGTCGGATACGCAGTATTTT.